The 8 T cell receptor beta chains presented below share a single source sample, sequenced in a study of molecular identifiers for immune sequencing clone quantification. In TCRdb, the PCR reads were re-called with MiXCR into one record per CDR3 protein. Of about 510,000 distinct CDR3 sequences in the sample, 20% to 25% were seen once. The specimen was naive CD8+ T cells from blood, with Jurkat cell RNA spiked in. Subset specified: FACS-sorted CD8+CD4-CCR7+CD45RA+ naive T cells. The receptors were sampled from a human donor in good health. Some libraries in this study had Jurkat cell RNA spiked in.

This clonotype came up many times. J is TRBJ2-2 and V is TRBV24-1; TRBD1 matches 7 bases. The CDR3 contains 15 residues. CDR1 is KGHDR and CDR2 is SFDVKD in the germline V gene. V lost 4 bases to trimming and J lost 2 bases; unmatched junction nucleotides: 3. The CDR3 loop reads CATSERDSNTGELFF. The CDR3 DNA reads TGTGCCACCAGTGAACGGGACAGCAACACCGGGGAGCTGTTTTTT.

This clonotype was seen repeatedly, ten times or more. V and J are TRBV27 and TRBJ2-1; no definite D call. This CDR3 spans 12 amino acids. Germline values: CDR1 MNHEY, CDR2 SMNVEV (reference sequence). V lost 4 bases, J lost 5 bases, and 6 bases lay in between. Written as DNA, the CDR3 is TGTGCCAGCAGTTACCTCAACAATGAGCAGTTCTTC. This translates into CASSYLNNEQFF.

Worth noting for this clonotype: Just one base apart from a much larger clone, this may be a read error. CDR3 DNA sequence: TGTGCCCGCAGCTTGCGTGTTGGACAGGCGGGGGCCAAAAACATTCAGTACTTC. Its translation: CARSLRVGQAGAKNIQYF. This chain connects TRBV7-9 to TRBJ2-4, with D possibly being TRBD1 (7 bases). The V gene's germline CDR1 is SEHNR and CDR2 FQNEAQ (reference sequence). The CDR3 runs 18 residues.

V and J are TRBV7-9 and TRBJ2-7; no reliable D call. Germline V lookup: CDR1 SEHNR, CDR2 FQNEAQ (reference sequence). The CDR3 is 12 amino acids. Trimming stripped 1 base from V and 8 bases from J, with 9 bases between. The CDR3 loop is CASSLGPEKQYF. CDR3 coding DNA: TGTGCCAGCAGCTTAGGTCCAGAGAAGCAGTACTTC.

About this clonotype itself: This may stem from a read error, because a much larger clone lies one nucleotide away. The V and J genes are TRBV9 and TRBJ2-3; D is unclear. CDR1 is SGDLS, CDR2 YYNGEE, per germline. The CDR3 extends over 13 amino acids. The V end lost 4 bases, the J end lost 9 bases, and 15 bases lay between the germline ends. CDR3 region: CASSPRYPSTQYF. The CDR3 DNA reads TGTGCCAGCAGCCCCCGGTACCCCTCGACGCAGTATTTT.

This clonotype was detected a few times. The genes are TRBV27 and TRBJ2-6; D remains ambiguous. From germline, CDR1 is MNHEY and CDR2 SMNVEV (reference sequence). Trimming stripped 6 bases from V and 2 bases from J, with 8 bases between. The CDR3 sequence is 14 residues long. The CDR3: CASRTSPGANVLTF. CDR3 coding DNA: TGTGCCAGCAGGACGAGTCCTGGGGCCAACGTCCTGACTTTC.

This clonotype was observed at least ten times. The rearrangement links TRBV7-9 to TRBJ2-7; the D gene is possibly TRBD2 (6 bases). This CDR3 comprises 15 residues. Germline V gene sequence: CDR1 SEHNR, CDR2 FQNEAQ (reference sequence). The germline V and J ends were trimmed by 5 bases and 5 bases, with 19 bases remaining between them. The chain's CDR3 is CASSPGLGDLHEQYF. CDR3 in DNA: TGTGCCAGCAGCCCAGGTCTTGGGGACTTACACGAGCAGTACTTC. The variable domain in full, with the rest retrieved from reference TRBV7-9 and TRBJ2-7, is DTGVSQNPRHKITKRGQNVTFRCDPISEHNRLYWYRQTLGQGPEFLTYFQNEAQLEKSRLLSDRFSAERPKGSFSTLEIQRTEQGDSAMYLCASSPGLGDLHEQYFGPGTRLTVT.

The count of this clonotype is one. A single base separates this from a much larger clone, so it may be a read error. Since no conserved phenylalanine or tryptophan closes the CDR3, a read error is the likely cause. V usage is TRBV7-9 and J usage is TRBJ2-3, with a possible D match to TRBD2 (5 bases). This CDR3 has 16 residues. Germline loops: CDR1 SEHNR, CDR2 FQNEAQ (reference sequence). Trimming removed 3 bases at V and 2 bases at J, with 15 bases between. The CDR3 DNA reads as TGTGCCAGCAGCTTGGGCCCCGTCGGGAACACAGATACGCAGTATTCT. Amino acids: CASSLGPVGNTDTQYS.